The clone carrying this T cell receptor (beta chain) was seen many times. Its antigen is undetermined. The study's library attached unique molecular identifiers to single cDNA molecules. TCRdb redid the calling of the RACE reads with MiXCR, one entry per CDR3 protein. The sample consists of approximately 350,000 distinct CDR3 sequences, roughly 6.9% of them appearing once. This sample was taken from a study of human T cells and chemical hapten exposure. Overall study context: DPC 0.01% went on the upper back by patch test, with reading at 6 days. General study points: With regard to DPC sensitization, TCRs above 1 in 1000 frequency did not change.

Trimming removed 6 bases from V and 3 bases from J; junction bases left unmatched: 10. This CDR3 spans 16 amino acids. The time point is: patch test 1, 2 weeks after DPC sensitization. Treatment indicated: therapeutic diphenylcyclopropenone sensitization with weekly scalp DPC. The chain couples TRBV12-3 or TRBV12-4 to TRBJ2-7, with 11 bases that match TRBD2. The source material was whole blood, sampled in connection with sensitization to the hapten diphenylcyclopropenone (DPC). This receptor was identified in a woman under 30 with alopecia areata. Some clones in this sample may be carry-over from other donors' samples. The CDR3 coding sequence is TGTGCCAGCAGCCCTGCGGTAGCGGGGGGGCTCTACGAGCAGTACTTC. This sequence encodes CASSPAVAGGLYEQYF.